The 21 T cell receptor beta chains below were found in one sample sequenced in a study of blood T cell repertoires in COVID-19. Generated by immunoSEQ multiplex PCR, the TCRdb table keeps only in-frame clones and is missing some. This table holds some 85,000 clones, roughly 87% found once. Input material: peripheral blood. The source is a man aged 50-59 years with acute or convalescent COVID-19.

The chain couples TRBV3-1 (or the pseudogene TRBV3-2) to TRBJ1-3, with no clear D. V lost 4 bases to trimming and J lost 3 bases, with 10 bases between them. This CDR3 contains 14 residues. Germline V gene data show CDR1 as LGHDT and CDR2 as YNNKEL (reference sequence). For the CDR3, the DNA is TGTGCCAGCAGCCGTTCCGGAGGTGGAAACACCATATATTTT. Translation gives CASSRSGGGNTIYF.

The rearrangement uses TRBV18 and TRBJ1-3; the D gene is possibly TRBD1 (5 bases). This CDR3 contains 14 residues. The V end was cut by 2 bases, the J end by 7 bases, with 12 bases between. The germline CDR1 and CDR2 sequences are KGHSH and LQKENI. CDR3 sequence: CASSPGRTPNTIYF. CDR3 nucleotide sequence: TGTGCCAGCTCACCAGGACGGACACCCAACACCATATATTTT.

The CDR3 region has the DNA TGTGCCAGCAGCCAATCAGGGGCTGGAAACACCATATATTTT. This translates into CASSQSGAGNTIYF. The genes are TRBV3-1 (or the pseudogene TRBV3-2) and TRBJ1-3; tentative D call: TRBD1 (6 bases). From germline, CDR1 is LGHDT and CDR2 YNNKEL (reference sequence). The CDR3 is made up of 14 amino acids. Trimming stripped 2 bases from V and 2 bases from J, with 7 bases between.

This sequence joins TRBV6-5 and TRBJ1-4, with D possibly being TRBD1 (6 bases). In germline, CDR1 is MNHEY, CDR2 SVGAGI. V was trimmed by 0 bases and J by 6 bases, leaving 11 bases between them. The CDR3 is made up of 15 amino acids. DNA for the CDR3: TGTGCCAGCAGTTACTCGGGACAATCCGATGAAAAACTGTTTTTT. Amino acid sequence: CASSYSGQSDEKLFF.

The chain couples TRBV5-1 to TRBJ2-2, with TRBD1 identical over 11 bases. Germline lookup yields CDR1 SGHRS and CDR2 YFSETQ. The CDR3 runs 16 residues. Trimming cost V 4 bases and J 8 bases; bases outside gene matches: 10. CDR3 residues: CASSPPGQGAVGELFF. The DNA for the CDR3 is TGCGCCAGCAGCCCCCCAGGACAGGGGGCGGTGGGGGAGCTGTTTTTT. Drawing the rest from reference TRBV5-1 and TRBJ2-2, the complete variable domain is KAGVTQTPRYLIKTRGQQVTLSCSPISGHRSVSWYQQTPGQGLQFLFEYFSETQRNKGNFPGRFSGRQFSNSRSEMNVSTLELGDSALYLCASSPPGQGAVGELFFGEGSRLTVL.

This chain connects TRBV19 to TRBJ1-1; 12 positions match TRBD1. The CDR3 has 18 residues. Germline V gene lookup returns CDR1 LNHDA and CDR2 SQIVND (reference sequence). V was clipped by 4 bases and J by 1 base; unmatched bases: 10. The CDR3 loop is CASSRPGQGAARNTEAFF. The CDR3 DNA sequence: TGTGCCAGTAGTAGACCGGGACAGGGGGCCGCCCGGAACACTGAAGCTTTCTTT.

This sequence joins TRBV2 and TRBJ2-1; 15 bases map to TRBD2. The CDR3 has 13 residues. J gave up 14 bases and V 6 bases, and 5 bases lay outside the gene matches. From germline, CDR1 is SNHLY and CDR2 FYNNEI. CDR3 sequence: CASSNGLAGGEFF. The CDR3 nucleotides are TGTGCCAGCAGCAACGGACTAGCGGGGGGGGAGTTCTTC.

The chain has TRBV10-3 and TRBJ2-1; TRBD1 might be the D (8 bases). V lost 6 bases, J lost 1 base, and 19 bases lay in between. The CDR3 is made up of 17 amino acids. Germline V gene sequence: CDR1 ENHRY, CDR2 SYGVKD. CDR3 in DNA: TGTGCCATCAGGGACAGGGTGCAGGGAGGGTCCTACAATGAGCAGTTCTTC. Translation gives CAIRDRVQGGSYNEQFF.

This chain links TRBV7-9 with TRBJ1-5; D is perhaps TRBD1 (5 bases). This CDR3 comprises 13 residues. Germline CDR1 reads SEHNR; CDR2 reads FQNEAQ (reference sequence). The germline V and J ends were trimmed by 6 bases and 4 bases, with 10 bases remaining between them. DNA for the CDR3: TGTGCCAGCAGTACCAGGGCTAATCAGCCCCAGCATTTT. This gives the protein CASSTRANQPQHF.

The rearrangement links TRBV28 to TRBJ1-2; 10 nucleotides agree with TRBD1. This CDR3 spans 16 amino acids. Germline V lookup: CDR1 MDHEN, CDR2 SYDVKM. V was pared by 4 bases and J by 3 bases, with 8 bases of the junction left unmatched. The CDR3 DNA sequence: TGTGCCAGCAGTTCCCACGGCGGGACAGGGGACTATGGCTACACCTTC. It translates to CASSSHGGTGDYGYTF.

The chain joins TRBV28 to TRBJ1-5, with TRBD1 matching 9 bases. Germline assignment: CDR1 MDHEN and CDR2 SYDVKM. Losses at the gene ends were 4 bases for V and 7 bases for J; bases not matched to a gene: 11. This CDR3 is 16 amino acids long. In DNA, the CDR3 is TGTGCCAGCAGTTCCACCGGGACAGGGCAAGGGCAGCCCCAGCATTTT. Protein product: CASSSTGTGQGQPQHF.

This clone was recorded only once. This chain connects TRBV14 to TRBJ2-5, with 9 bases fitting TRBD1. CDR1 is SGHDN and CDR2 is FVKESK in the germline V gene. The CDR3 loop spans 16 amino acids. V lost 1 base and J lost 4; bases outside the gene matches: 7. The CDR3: CASSQVGDRVRETQYF. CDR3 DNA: TGTGCCAGCAGCCAAGTCGGGGACAGGGTGAGAGAGACCCAGTACTTC.

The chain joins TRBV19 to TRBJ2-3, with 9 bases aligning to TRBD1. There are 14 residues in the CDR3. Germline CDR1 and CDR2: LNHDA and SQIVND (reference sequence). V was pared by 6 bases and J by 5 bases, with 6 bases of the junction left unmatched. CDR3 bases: TGTGCCAGTAGACAGACAGGGGGACAAGATACGCAGTATTTT. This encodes CASRQTGGQDTQYF. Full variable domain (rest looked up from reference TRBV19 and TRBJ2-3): DGGITQSPKYLFRKEGQNVTLSCEQNLNHDAMYWYRQDPGQGLRLIYYSQIVNDFQKGDIAEGYSVSREKKESFPLTVTSAQKNPTAFYLCASRQTGGQDTQYFGPGTRLTVL.

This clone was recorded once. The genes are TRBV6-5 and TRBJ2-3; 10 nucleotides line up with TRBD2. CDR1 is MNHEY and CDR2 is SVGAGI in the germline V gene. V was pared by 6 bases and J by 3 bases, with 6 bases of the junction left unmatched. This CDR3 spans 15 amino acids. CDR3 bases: TGTGCCAGCAGCCCAGCGGGGGGGTATACAGATACGCAGTATTTT. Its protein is CASSPAGGYTDTQYF.

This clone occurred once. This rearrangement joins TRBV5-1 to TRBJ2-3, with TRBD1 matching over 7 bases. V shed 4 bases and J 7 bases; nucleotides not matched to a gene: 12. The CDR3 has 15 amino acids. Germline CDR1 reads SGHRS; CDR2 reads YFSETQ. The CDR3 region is CASSELGQGVHTQYF. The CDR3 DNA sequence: TGCGCCAGCAGCGAGTTGGGCCAGGGGGTACATACGCAGTATTTT.

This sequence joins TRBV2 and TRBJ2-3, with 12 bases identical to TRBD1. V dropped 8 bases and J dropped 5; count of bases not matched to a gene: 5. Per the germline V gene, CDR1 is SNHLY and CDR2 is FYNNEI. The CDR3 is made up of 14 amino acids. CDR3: CASSGQGAIDTQYF. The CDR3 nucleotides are TGTGCCAGCTCGGGACAGGGGGCTATAGATACGCAGTATTTT.

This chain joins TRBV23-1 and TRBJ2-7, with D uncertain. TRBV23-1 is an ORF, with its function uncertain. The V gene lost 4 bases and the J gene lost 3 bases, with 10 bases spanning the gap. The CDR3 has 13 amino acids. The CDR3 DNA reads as TGCGCCAGCAGTCCGAGACGGAGCTACGAGCAGTACTTC. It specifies CASSPRRSYEQYF.

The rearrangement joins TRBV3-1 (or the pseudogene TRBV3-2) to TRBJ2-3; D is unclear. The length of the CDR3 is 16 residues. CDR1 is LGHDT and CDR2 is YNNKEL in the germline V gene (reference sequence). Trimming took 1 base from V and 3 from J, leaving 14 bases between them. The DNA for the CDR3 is TGTGCCAGCAGCCAAGTAAGCGCCGGCCCAACAGATACGCAGTATTTT. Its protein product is CASSQVSAGPTDTQYF.

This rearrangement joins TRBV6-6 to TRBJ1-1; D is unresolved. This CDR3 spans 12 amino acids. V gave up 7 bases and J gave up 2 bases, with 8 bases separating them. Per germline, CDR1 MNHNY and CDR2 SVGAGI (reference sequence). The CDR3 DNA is TGTGCCAGCACCAACAGTAACACTGAAGCTTTCTTT. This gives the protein CASTNSNTEAFF.

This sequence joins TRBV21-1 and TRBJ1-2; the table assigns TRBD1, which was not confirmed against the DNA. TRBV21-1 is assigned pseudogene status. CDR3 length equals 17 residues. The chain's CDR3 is CASSKPIDTSSHYGYTF. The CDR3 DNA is TGTGCCAGCAGCAAACCTATCGACACATCTTCCCACTATGGCTACACCTTC.

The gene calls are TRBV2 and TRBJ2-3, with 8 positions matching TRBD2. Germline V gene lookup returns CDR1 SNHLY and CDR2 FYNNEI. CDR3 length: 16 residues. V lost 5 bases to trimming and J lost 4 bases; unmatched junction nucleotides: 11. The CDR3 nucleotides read TGTGCCAGCAGTCTCGGGAGGGGTAGGGTGGCAGATACGCAGTATTTT. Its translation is CASSLGRGRVADTQYF.